One TCR beta chain is described in this entry. Its antigen remains unidentified. These data originate in a study of cytomegalovirus exposure and HLA in healthy donors. Notes on the study in general: After further analysis at a later stage, 16,951 TCR beta sequences were associated with HLA alleles at 0.05 false discovery rate. Sequencing depth roughly uniform across donors was assumed in presence/absence analyses.

This CDR3 is built from 16 residues. CDR1 MNHNS and CDR2 SASEGT come from the germline V gene. The V gene end was trimmed by 3 bases and the J gene end by 5 bases; junction bases not matched to a gene: 12. This PCR relied on a set of 60 Vbeta primers and 13 Jbeta primers. Method: immunoSEQ multiplex PCR; TCRdb's copy keeps in-frame clones and lacks some. The sample contains approximately 88,000 clones, 80% of which appear only once. The sample taken for sequencing was PBMCs. The chain links TRBV6-1 to TRBJ2-7; TRBD1 matches at 8 bases. This sequence originates from a man between 18 and 29 years old in good health and CMV-seronegative. CDR3 coding DNA: TGTGCCAGCAGTGATGGTCGGGACAGGCGGTTCGACGAGCAGTACTTC. It specifies CASSDGRDRRFDEQYF.